This is a list of T cell receptor beta chains from one sample in a study of CD4 T cells in relation to SARS-CoV-2 and coronaviruses. Profiled with immunoSEQ multiplex PCR; TCRdb holds only in-frame clones, not every one. The sample includes about 37,000 clones, 70% to 90% of them seen just once. The sample taken for sequencing was memory CD4+ T cells from PBMCs. The receptors come from an adult with COVID-19. CDR3s include the opening cysteine and the closing phenylalanine or tryptophan. The size field is filled for only some rows; it gives once, few, many or a size class.

CDR3 length: 15
J gene: TRBJ2-7
V gene: TRBV24-1
clone size: NA
CDR3 protein: CATSDPGTGGRGQYF

CDR3 length: 14
J gene: TRBJ2-1
V gene: TRBV24-1
clone size: NA
CDR3 protein: CATSPSGAYNEQFF

CDR3 length: 13
J gene: TRBJ2-3
V gene: TRBV11-2
clone size: NA
CDR3 protein: CASSLQITDTQYF

CDR3 length: 13
J gene: TRBJ2-1
V gene: TRBV7-3
clone size: NA
CDR3 protein: CASSLNSYNEQFF

CDR3 length: 15
J gene: TRBJ2-3
V gene: TRBV5-1
clone size: NA
CDR3 protein: CASSFLTGAADTQYF

CDR3 length: 11
J gene: TRBJ2-7
V gene: TRBV29-1
clone size: few
CDR3 protein: CSAGGPYEQYF

CDR3 length: 15
J gene: TRBJ2-5
V gene: TRBV2
clone size: NA
CDR3 protein: CASSELAGGPGTQYF

CDR3 length: 22
J gene: TRBJ2-1
V gene: TRBV12-5
clone size: NA
CDR3 protein: CASGLVLTGLAGAHGSHNEQFF

CDR3 length: 19
J gene: TRBJ2-1
V gene: TRBV30
clone size: NA
CDR3 protein: CAWSPYYPPLGGLRGEQFF

CDR3 length: 13
J gene: TRBJ1-5
V gene: TRBV4-2
clone size: NA
CDR3 protein: CASGEGLDQPQHF

CDR3 length: 16
J gene: TRBJ2-2
V gene: TRBV7-3
clone size: NA
CDR3 protein: CASSLAAGTTFGELFF

CDR3 length: 15
J gene: TRBJ2-7
V gene: TRBV5-4
clone size: NA
CDR3 protein: CASSVGTGTSYEQYF

CDR3 length: 22
J gene: TRBJ2-5
V gene: TRBV2
clone size: few
CDR3 protein: CATRGPTQLGTSEVQEQETQYF

CDR3 length: 15
J gene: TRBJ2-4
V gene: TRBV7-2
clone size: NA
CDR3 protein: CASRTGVSAKNIQYF

CDR3 length: 17
J gene: TRBJ2-3
V gene: TRBV5-4
clone size: NA
CDR3 protein: CASSIRLAGASTDTQYF

CDR3 length: 16
J gene: TRBJ2-1
V gene: TRBV7-9
clone size: NA
CDR3 protein: CASSLSSGRIDNEQFF

CDR3 length: 13
J gene: TRBJ2-2
V gene: TRBV3-1/TRBV3-2
clone size: NA
CDR3 protein: CASSQVNTGELFF

CDR3 length: 13
J gene: TRBJ1-3
V gene: TRBV30
clone size: NA
CDR3 protein: CAWNHRSRNTIYF

CDR3 length: 16
J gene: TRBJ2-2
V gene: TRBV4-2
clone size: NA
CDR3 protein: CASSQDWTTITGELFF

CDR3 length: 13
J gene: TRBJ2-2
V gene: TRBV5-4
clone size: few
CDR3 protein: CASSLESAGELFF

CDR3 length: 11
J gene: TRBJ2-1
V gene: TRBV2
clone size: NA
CDR3 protein: CASSDTGIRFF

CDR3 length: 15
J gene: TRBJ2-7
V gene: TRBV9
clone size: once
CDR3 protein: CASSEGVNEVHEQYF

CDR3 length: 14
J gene: TRBJ2-2
V gene: TRBV6-5
clone size: NA
CDR3 protein: CASRQGSSTGELFF

CDR3 length: 14
J gene: TRBJ2-2
V gene: TRBV11-3
clone size: few
CDR3 protein: CASSIAPQGGELFF

CDR3 length: 14
J gene: TRBJ1-5
V gene: TRBV21-1
clone size: NA
CDR3 protein: CASRRTGSNQPQHF

CDR3 length: 17
J gene: TRBJ1-5
V gene: TRBV19
clone size: NA
CDR3 protein: CASSIGGAVLGNQPQHF

CDR3 length: 17
J gene: TRBJ1-6
V gene: TRBV2
clone size: NA
CDR3 protein: CASSVMRDSLANSPLHF

CDR3 length: 14
J gene: TRBJ2-3
V gene: TRBV19
clone size: once
CDR3 protein: CASRPDRATDTQYF

CDR3 length: 15
J gene: TRBJ2-3
V gene: TRBV3-1/TRBV3-2
clone size: NA
CDR3 protein: CASSQAIQTIDTQYF

CDR3 length: 13
J gene: TRBJ1-2
V gene: TRBV30
clone size: once
CDR3 protein: CAWTPGRDYGYTF

CDR3 length: 15
J gene: TRBJ1-2
V gene: TRBV6-5
clone size: NA
CDR3 protein: CASSYSTESTMGYTF

CDR3 length: 15
J gene: TRBJ1-5
V gene: TRBV18
clone size: NA
CDR3 protein: CASSPQRLGDQPQHF

CDR3 length: 13
J gene: TRBJ2-5
V gene: TRBV28
clone size: once
CDR3 protein: CASSLQPEETQYF

CDR3 length: 14
J gene: TRBJ1-3
V gene: TRBV3-1/TRBV3-2
clone size: NA
CDR3 protein: CASSSVVAGNTIYF

CDR3 length: 13
J gene: TRBJ1-5
V gene: TRBV15
clone size: NA
CDR3 protein: CATSTQALRAQHF

CDR3 length: 15
J gene: TRBJ2-3
V gene: TRBV9
clone size: NA
CDR3 protein: CASSPTSGRADTQYF

CDR3 length: 14
J gene: TRBJ1-1
V gene: TRBV19
clone size: NA
CDR3 protein: CASSPPADHTEAFF

CDR3 length: 14
J gene: TRBJ2-5
V gene: TRBV6-5
clone size: NA
CDR3 protein: CASTSGAIQETQYF

CDR3 length: 16
J gene: TRBJ2-7
V gene: TRBV28
clone size: NA
CDR3 protein: CASSSTSDRVGYEQYF

CDR3 length: 13
J gene: TRBJ2-4
V gene: TRBV4-1
clone size: NA
CDR3 protein: CASSQDGDTGKYF

CDR3 length: 19
J gene: TRBJ2-3
V gene: TRBV2
clone size: NA
CDR3 protein: CASRIRKGTSGTTTDTQYF

CDR3 length: 10
J gene: TRBJ2-7
V gene: TRBV9
clone size: NA
CDR3 protein: CASSAYEQYF

CDR3 length: 14
J gene: TRBJ2-1
V gene: TRBV2
clone size: NA
CDR3 protein: CASNSGSGYNEQFF

CDR3 length: 15
J gene: TRBJ1-1
V gene: TRBV6-5
clone size: NA
CDR3 protein: CASRTGTGGSAEAFF

CDR3 length: 13
J gene: TRBJ2-7
V gene: TRBV5-8
clone size: NA
CDR3 protein: CASSSMSGDEQYF

CDR3 length: 14
J gene: TRBJ2-3
V gene: TRBV9
clone size: NA
CDR3 protein: CASSAPVVGDTQYF

CDR3 length: 16
J gene: TRBJ2-1
V gene: TRBV5-1
clone size: few
CDR3 protein: CASRPDRGLSYNEQFF

CDR3 length: 14
J gene: TRBJ2-7
V gene: TRBV2
clone size: NA
CDR3 protein: CASNSGTSGFLSYF